This T cell receptor beta chain was obtained from a study of tumor-infiltrating lymphocytes in primary liver carcinoma (dated by TCRdb to about 2017). Study-wide context: Surgical resection was performed in China between late 2015 and 2016 on about 5 patients with histopathologically diagnosed primary liver carcinoma. Of the five patients, three men and two women aged 30 to 69 years, four had hepatocellular carcinoma and one had combined HCC and intrahepatic cholangiocarcinoma. The five patients had tumors of stage T1-T3 N0M0, with maximum diameters ranging from about 4.2 to 11 cm. Each sample produced about 3.65 to 7.13 million productive TCRbeta reads, and read depth showed no significant difference between tissue types. TCRbeta repertoire sequencing, expression microarrays and whole-exome sequencing were combined in the study across five regions of each liver tumor, with adjacent normal tissue and blood also included. A total of some 35 specimens from 5 patients went through TCRbeta repertoire sequencing, namely 25 tumor regions, 5 adjacent noncancerous liver tissues and 5 peripheral blood samples. Technical replicate repertoires showed high reproducibility, with mean shared-clone rates about 0.92 and correlation coefficients above 0.95. On the study overall, not on this receptor specifically: Bulk unsorted samples precluded comparing CD4+ and CD8+ T cell repertoires. Because sequencing covered only the TCR beta chain and unpaired alpha chains were not captured, true repertoire diversity is likely underestimated. Repertoire overlap was found to be higher between tumor regions (mean roughly 36%) than between tumor-adjacent (about 17%) or tumor-blood (about 14%) pairs, consistent with antigen-driven expansion. Only four or five patients were included in the study, and the authors note that the findings should be validated in a larger study. Compared with blood, tumors had a significantly larger share of the repertoire taken up by the top 250 clones (p = 0.039).

Remarks on this clonotype: No antigen is known for it. Lacking the conserved final phenylalanine or tryptophan, this CDR3 likely reflects a read error.

Blood RNA was extracted from unsorted whole blood with TRIzol reagent; germline DNA came from the DNeasy Blood & Tissue kit. Chronic HBV infection was present in the patients, and the patients were treatment-naive at sampling. Before surgery, roughly 4 milliliters of peripheral blood were drawn into K2EDTA tubes. Using a constant-region primer and ProtoScript II reverse transcriptase, TCRbeta-specific cDNA was reverse-transcribed from about 460 ng total RNA. Construction of the TCRbeta libraries relied on three nested rounds of multiplex PCR, following a slightly modified ARM-PCR procedure. The first two PCR rounds used multiplex TRBV1-TRBV30 forward primers with a Cbeta reverse primer, each for about 11 cycles. Sample barcodes and Illumina adapters were added in a final 25-cycle PCR with Deep VentR polymerase. Before sequencing, amplicons between 200 and 500 bp were purified from gel using a QIAquick gel extraction kit. The TCRbeta amplicons were sequenced with 250-bp paired-end reads on an Illumina HiSeq 2500. The source study handled its data this way. Trimmomatic v0.33 was used to quality-trim the reads, and FLASH v1.2.11 was used to merge paired reads so that full CDR3 sequences could be recovered. MiGEC v1.2.1b assigned V, D and J germline segments to the rearranged TCRbeta sequences. Clonotype statistics and Shannon-Wiener diversity indices were calculated with VDJtools v1.0.0. To cut down on sampling bias, every analysis after diversity analysis relied on just the 250 most abundant clonotypes from each sample. In-frame beta chains were kept once TCRdb had trimmed the public reads at Q25 with fastp and called clones with MiXCR. CDR3 protein sequences are deduplicated, and each keeps its most common genes and DNA. The V and J calls and clone size come from TCRdb's table, not from the authors' own analysis. For this sample the table gives about 330,000 distinct CDR3 sequences, of which around 60% were detected only once. The ten largest clonotypes hold roughly 6% of the sample.

CDR1 and CDR2, looked up from the germline V gene, are MGHRA and YSYEKL. The CDR3 has 16 amino acids, counting both end residues. The DNA shown is the 48-base CDR3, in frame from base 1. The sequence joins TRBV4-1 to TRBJ2-4, with TRBD2 identical over 8 junction bases. This clonotype originated in a man aged 35 to 55 with primary liver carcinoma and hepatitis B virus infection. Sequencing used peripheral blood. The CDR3 protein is CASSQDRPAGVNIQYL. The DNA sequence follows: TGCGCTAGCAGCCAAGATCGCCCAGCGGGAGTAAACATTCAGTACCTC.